These 30 T cell receptor beta chains share one sample of origin, sequenced in a study of patients and donors after allogeneic stem cell transplantation. A single record per CDR3 protein comes from TCRdb applying MiXCR to the RT-PCR reads. The data contain approximately 410,000 distinct CDR3 sequences, about a sixth of them singletons. The sequenced sample consisted of blood, either unsorted or a sorted T cell fraction (not recorded which). The receptors originated from a human donor who was either an allogeneic HSCT recipient or a stem cell or donor lymphocyte infusion donor (not recorded which). It is not recorded whose cells these are; they may come from a transplant donor.

The rearrangement joins TRBV20-1 to TRBJ2-3; no reliable D call. The CDR3 runs to 11 residues. The V gene's germline CDR1 is DFQATT and CDR2 SNEGSKA (reference sequence). V lost 7 bases and J lost 5, with 10 bases in between. CDR3: CSGVFGDTQYF. The CDR3 DNA is TGCAGTGGAGTTTTTGGAGATACGCAGTATTTT.

J is TRBJ2-3 and V is TRBV20-1, with 9 bases aligning to TRBD1. This CDR3 contains 13 residues. In germline, CDR1 is DFQATT, CDR2 SNEGSKA (reference sequence). Trimming removed 8 bases from V and 3 bases from J; junction bases left unmatched: 6. The DNA for the CDR3 is TGCAGTACCCCCGGGACAGGGACAGATACGCAGTATTTT. It translates to CSTPGTGTDTQYF.

This clonotype was observed a few times. The V gene is TRBV20-1, the J gene TRBJ1-5, with TRBD1 matching over 7 bases. Trimming at V came to 6 bases and at J to 3 bases, leaving 2 bases not matched to a gene. CDR1 and CDR2 from the germline V gene are DFQATT and SNEGSKA (reference sequence). The CDR3 has 12 amino acids. The CDR3 region is CSAGTDNQPQHF. The CDR3 region has the DNA TGCAGTGCCGGGACAGACAATCAGCCCCAGCATTTT.

This clonotype was found a few times. This chain joins TRBV5-5 and TRBJ1-4, with 8 bases lining up with TRBD1. In germline, CDR1 is SGHKS, CDR2 YYEKEE (reference sequence). CDR3 size: 14 residues. With V trimmed by 4 bases and J by 5 bases, 4 bases remained unmatched. The CDR3 nucleotides are TGTGCCAGCAGCCCAGGGGGCAGGAATGAAAAACTGTTTTTT. It is translated as CASSPGGRNEKLFF.

This clonotype was detected only a few times. V gene TRBV2 combines with J gene TRBJ1-3; 7 bases match TRBD1. The ends lost 6 bases at V and 2 bases at J; junction bases unmatched: 13. The CDR3 loop spans 17 amino acids. CDR1 and CDR2 (germline): SNHLY, FYNNEI. CDR3 in DNA: TGTGCCAGCAGGCCCAACCCGACAGGGAGACCTGGAAACACCATATATTTT. Protein product: CASRPNPTGRPGNTIYF. Complete variable domain (other parts from reference TRBV2 and TRBJ1-3): EPEVTQTPSHQVTQMGQEVILRCVPISNHLYFYWYRQILGQKVEFLVSFYNNEISEKSEIFDDQFSVERPDGSNFTLKIRSTKLEDSAMYFCASRPNPTGRPGNTIYFGEGSWLTVV.

The sample holds a few counts of this clonotype. V and J are TRBV4-2 and TRBJ1-1; D is undetermined. This CDR3 comprises 13 residues. With 3 bases removed from V and 7 bases from J, the gap between germline ends came to 12 bases. From germline, CDR1 is LGHNA and CDR2 YNFKEQ. The CDR3 loop is CASSHSRGNEAFF. CDR3 nucleotide sequence: TGTGCCAGCAGCCACTCGCGGGGTAATGAAGCTTTCTTT.

In DNA, the CDR3 is TGTGCCAGCAGATCTCTAGCGGGGGCGGCAGATACGCAGTATTTT. This translates into CASRSLAGAADTQYF. The chain has TRBV27 and TRBJ2-3; 10 bases map to TRBD2. Germline trimming cut 6 bases from V and 4 bases from J; bases unmatched to any gene: 7. The CDR3 sequence is 15 residues long. Germline-derived CDR1 and CDR2 are MNHEY and SMNVEV (reference sequence).

The J gene is TRBJ2-3, the V gene TRBV7-2; 12 positions match TRBD2. This CDR3 has 17 residues. Germline assignment: CDR1 SGHTA and CDR2 FQGNSA. J gave up 4 bases and V 4 bases, and 9 bases lay outside the gene matches. The DNA for the CDR3 is TGTGCCAGCAGCTCCACCTCTAGCGGGGGGGCATCAGATACGCAGTATTTT. This translates into CASSSTSSGGASDTQYF.

The V gene is TRBV18, the J gene TRBJ2-7; D gene uncertain. The CDR3 consists of 13 residues. Per the germline V gene, CDR1 is KGHSH and CDR2 is LQKENI. Trimming removed 1 base from V and 7 bases from J, with 11 bases in between. CDR3 region: CASSPRQMGEQYF. The CDR3 DNA sequence: TGTGCCAGCTCACCACGGCAGATGGGAGAGCAGTACTTC.

Only a few counts were recorded for this clonotype. The chain carries TRBV4-3 and TRBJ1-1; no reliable D call. The CDR3 extends over 15 amino acids. The germline gives CDR1 LGHNA, CDR2 YSLEER. Trimming removed 4 bases at V and 0 bases at J, with 12 bases between. The CDR3 DNA is TGCGCCAGCAGCCCCGGACGGCGAATGAACACTGAAGCTTTCTTT. Encoded protein: CASSPGRRMNTEAFF.

This clonotype was picked up a small number of times. The rearrangement links TRBV12-3 or TRBV12-4 to TRBJ2-7; D remains ambiguous. The CDR3 covers 11 residues. Trimming pared 4 bases from V and 6 bases from J, leaving 7 bases between. The CDR3 sequence is CASSSKREQYF. CDR3 DNA: TGTGCCAGCAGTTCTAAACGCGAGCAGTACTTC.

This CDR3 reads CASSNRVSDTQYF. The CDR3 coding sequence is TGTGCCAGCAGTAACAGGGTTTCAGATACGCAGTATTTT. This chain connects TRBV28 to TRBJ2-3; maybe TRBD1 (6 bases). This CDR3 is 13 amino acids long. Looked up from germline, CDR1 is MDHEN and CDR2 is SYDVKM. V shed 5 bases and J shed 4 bases, with 10 bases lying between them.

This clonotype was detected ten times or more. The rearrangement links TRBV20-1 to TRBJ1-1; unclear D gene. This CDR3 spans 15 amino acids. The V and J ends lost 0 bases and 4 bases respectively, with 15 bases between them. Germline V gene data show CDR1 as DFQATT and CDR2 as SNEGSKA (reference sequence). The CDR3 loop reads CSAREQTNGGTEAFF. The DNA for the CDR3 is TGCAGTGCTAGAGAGCAGACAAACGGTGGCACTGAAGCTTTCTTT.

This clonotype has more than one count but fewer than ten. The rearrangement joins TRBV7-8 to TRBJ2-4; TRBD2 agrees at 7 bases. The ends lost 5 bases at V and 0 bases at J; junction bases unmatched: 7. The CDR3 extends over 16 amino acids. The germline gives CDR1 SGHVS, CDR2 FQNEAQ. CDR3 amino acids: CASSPPAGLAKNIQYF. The CDR3, as DNA: TGTGCCAGCAGCCCCCCAGCGGGGTTAGCCAAAAACATTCAGTACTTC.

This clonotype has just a few counts. The V call is TRBV25-1, the J call TRBJ2-7; possibly TRBD2 for D (6 bases). The CDR3 loop spans 15 amino acids. The germline V gene has CDR1 MGHDK and CDR2 SYGVNS. V lost 8 bases and J lost 4, with 21 bases in between. The CDR3 nucleotides are TGTGCCAGCGGAGCTAGGGGTGGGAGGCGTTACGAGCAGTACTTC. This translates into CASGARGGRRYEQYF.

This clonotype was observed a handful of times. The chain joins TRBV12-3 or TRBV12-4 to TRBJ1-2; the D is unclear. V lost 8 bases and J 2 bases, leaving 12 bases between the germline ends. The CDR3 is made up of 13 amino acids. The chain's CDR3 is CASLADGNYGYTF. CDR3 nucleotide sequence: TGTGCCAGCTTAGCTGACGGGAACTATGGCTACACCTTC.

In this sample, this clonotype turned up a few times. V is TRBV13 and J is TRBJ2-5; 8 bases match TRBD1. The ends lost 5 bases at V and 3 bases at J; junction bases unmatched: 5. Germline CDR1 and CDR2: PRHDT and FYEKMQ (reference sequence). This CDR3 contains 14 residues. DNA of the CDR3: TGTGCCAGCAGCATTAGGACAGGGAAAGAGACCCAGTACTTC. Translating it yields CASSIRTGKETQYF.

This clonotype was detected only a few times. The V call is TRBV30, the J call TRBJ1-1; the D is unclear. The CDR3 runs to 15 residues. CDR1 is GTSNPN, CDR2 SVGIG, per germline (reference sequence). V was shortened by 0 bases and J by 1 base, with 12 bases between the two germline ends. The chain's CDR3 is CAWSVFWSGNTEAFF. The CDR3 DNA follows: TGTGCCTGGAGTGTATTTTGGAGTGGGAACACTGAAGCTTTCTTT.

Comments on this clonotype: One end of the junction does not line up with germline, which may come from a read error. The chain recombines TRBV7-7 with TRBJ2-3; TRBD1 matches at 9 bases. This CDR3 spans 13 amino acids. Germline values: CDR1 SSHAT, CDR2 FNYEAQ (reference sequence). The CDR3 region is CASSPALGQGQYF. As DNA, the CDR3 is TGTGCTAGCAGCCCAGCATTGGGACAGGGCCAGTATTTT.

The chain links TRBV9 to TRBJ2-5, with 9 bases matching TRBD2. The germline V gene has CDR1 SGDLS and CDR2 YYNGEE. The CDR3 totals 14 residues. J gave up 3 bases and V 3 bases, and 3 bases lay outside the gene matches. CDR3 protein: CASSAGLAEETQYF. The CDR3 DNA reads as TGTGCCAGCAGCGCGGGACTAGCCGAAGAGACCCAGTACTTC.

This clonotype was recorded a few times. This sequence joins TRBV30 and TRBJ1-1; no clear D. Germline assignment: CDR1 GTSNPN and CDR2 SVGIG (reference sequence). The CDR3 totals 16 residues. V lost 7 bases to trimming and J lost 1 base, with 22 bases between them. The DNA for the CDR3 is TGTGCCTCTATTTCCGGCCTAAGTGGACGGAACACTGAAGCTTTCTTT. Its translation is CASISGLSGRNTEAFF.

The CDR3 nucleotides are TGTGCCAGCTCGATTTCCGGGGGCGACAACGAGCAGTACTTC. This sequence encodes CASSISGGDNEQYF. The V gene is TRBV7-9, the J gene TRBJ2-7, with D possibly being TRBD1 or TRBD2 (6 bases each). CDR3 length: 14 residues. Per the germline V gene, CDR1 is SEHNR and CDR2 is FQNEAQ (reference sequence). Trimming removed 8 bases at V and 5 bases at J, with 19 bases between. The whole variable domain, remainder taken from reference TRBV7-9 and TRBJ2-7, is DTGVSQNPRHKITKRGQNVTFRCDPISEHNRLYWYRQTLGQGPEFLTYFQNEAQLEKSRLLSDRFSAERPKGSFSTLEIQRTEQGDSAMYLCASSISGGDNEQYFGPGTRLTVT.

The table lists this clonotype with a few counts. V usage is TRBV9 and J usage is TRBJ2-7; TRBD2 aligns across 7 bases. Per the germline V gene, CDR1 is SGDLS and CDR2 is YYNGEE. J was trimmed by 0 bases and V by 3 bases; bases with no gene match: 3. The CDR3 loop spans 14 amino acids. CDR3 DNA sequence: TGTGCCAGCAGCGCGGGGGGACCCTCCTACGAGCAGTACTTC. It specifies CASSAGGPSYEQYF.

This clonotype was observed a few times. The rearrangement links TRBV7-9 to TRBJ1-2; D remains unclear. V was shortened by 7 bases and J by 2 bases, with 14 bases between the two germline ends. Germline-derived CDR1 and CDR2 are SEHNR and FQNEAQ (reference sequence). This CDR3 contains 14 residues. CDR3 sequence reads: CASNSIDINYGYTF. The CDR3, as DNA: TGTGCCAGCAATTCGATAGACATCAACTATGGCTACACCTTC.

This clonotype was recorded a few times. This chain connects TRBV7-8 to TRBJ2-2; 14 bases map to TRBD2. CDR1 is SGHVS and CDR2 is FQNEAQ in the germline V gene. The CDR3 has 18 residues. J was trimmed by 0 bases and V by 2 bases; bases with no gene match: 2. The CDR3 coding sequence is TGTGCCAGCAGCTTAAGACTAGCGGGAGGGACGAACACCGGGGAGCTGTTTTTT. Protein: CASSLRLAGGTNTGELFF.

The chain couples TRBV30 to TRBJ2-1; TRBD1 matches 7 bases. J lost 8 bases, V lost 0 bases, and 7 bases had no gene match. This CDR3 is built from 14 residues. CDR1 GTSNPN and CDR2 SVGIG come from the germline V gene (reference sequence). CDR3 in DNA: TGTGCCTGGAGTGTATTGGGACAGAAGCATGAGCAGTTCTTC. It translates to CAWSVLGQKHEQFF.

This clonotype was counted a few times. This chain joins TRBV27 and TRBJ2-7, with D possibly matching TRBD2 (5 bases). Germline V CDR1 and CDR2: MNHEY, SMNVEV (reference sequence). V was clipped by 6 bases and J by 5 bases, with 14 bases between them. The CDR3 consists of 13 residues. The CDR3 DNA reads as TGTGCCAGCAGGCCGCGGGTGAGCCACGAGCAGTACTTC. It yields the protein CASRPRVSHEQYF.

V gene TRBV20-1 combines with J gene TRBJ2-3; no reliable D call. The length of the CDR3 is 13 residues. Per germline, CDR1 DFQATT and CDR2 SNEGSKA (reference sequence). The V gene lost 3 bases and the J gene lost 2 bases, with 9 bases spanning the gap. CDR3 amino acids: CSARAAYTDTQYF. In DNA, the CDR3 is TGCAGTGCTAGGGCAGCGTACACAGATACGCAGTATTTT.

This chain uses TRBV20-1 with TRBJ2-7; 10 bases fit TRBD2. The CDR3 sequence is 13 residues long. CDR1 and CDR2 from the germline V gene are DFQATT and SNEGSKA (reference sequence). Trimming cost V 2 bases and J 9 bases; bases outside gene matches: 7. The CDR3 here is CSARLAGGSSQYF. The CDR3 DNA is TGCAGTGCTAGATTAGCGGGAGGCTCCTCGCAGTACTTC.

Only a few counts were recorded for this clonotype. V gene TRBV19 combines with J gene TRBJ2-7; 9 nucleotides line up with TRBD1. The CDR3 consists of 15 residues. Looked up from germline, CDR1 is LNHDA and CDR2 is SQIVND (reference sequence). J was trimmed by 1 base and V by 1 base; bases with no gene match: 2. The CDR3 loop is CASSIAGTGSYEQYF. The CDR3, as DNA: TGTGCCAGTAGTATAGCTGGGACAGGGTCCTACGAGCAGTACTTC. The full variable domain, in which reference TRBV19 and TRBJ2-7 provide the parts outside the CDR3, is DGGITQSPKYLFRKEGQNVTLSCEQNLNHDAMYWYRQDPGQGLRLIYYSQIVNDFQKGDIAEGYSVSREKKESFPLTVTSAQKNPTAFYLCASSIAGTGSYEQYFGPGTRLTVT.